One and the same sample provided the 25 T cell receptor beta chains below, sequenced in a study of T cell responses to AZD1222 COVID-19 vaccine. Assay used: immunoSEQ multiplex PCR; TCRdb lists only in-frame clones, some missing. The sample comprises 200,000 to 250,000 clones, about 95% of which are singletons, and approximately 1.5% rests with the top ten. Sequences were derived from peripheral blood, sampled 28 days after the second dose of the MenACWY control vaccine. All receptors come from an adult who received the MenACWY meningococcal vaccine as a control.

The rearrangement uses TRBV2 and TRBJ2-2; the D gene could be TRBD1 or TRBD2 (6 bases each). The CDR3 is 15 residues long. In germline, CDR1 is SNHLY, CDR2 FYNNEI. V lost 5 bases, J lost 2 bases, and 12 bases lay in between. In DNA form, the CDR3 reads TGTGCCAGCAGTCTGGAGGGGGGAAACACCGGGGAGCTGTTTTTT. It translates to CASSLEGGNTGELFF.

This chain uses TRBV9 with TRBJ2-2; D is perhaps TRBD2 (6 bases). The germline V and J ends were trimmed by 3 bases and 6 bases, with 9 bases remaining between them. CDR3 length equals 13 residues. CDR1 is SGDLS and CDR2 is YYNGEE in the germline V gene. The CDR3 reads CASSGLGAGELFF. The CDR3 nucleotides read TGTGCCAGCAGCGGACTAGGGGCCGGGGAGCTGTTTTTT.

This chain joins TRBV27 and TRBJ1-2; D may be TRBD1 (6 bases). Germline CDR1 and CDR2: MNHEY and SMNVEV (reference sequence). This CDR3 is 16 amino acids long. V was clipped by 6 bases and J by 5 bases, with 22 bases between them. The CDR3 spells CASSSKGGTTPYGYTF. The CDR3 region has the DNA TGTGCCAGCAGCTCAAAGGGGGGCACCACCCCATATGGCTACACCTTC.

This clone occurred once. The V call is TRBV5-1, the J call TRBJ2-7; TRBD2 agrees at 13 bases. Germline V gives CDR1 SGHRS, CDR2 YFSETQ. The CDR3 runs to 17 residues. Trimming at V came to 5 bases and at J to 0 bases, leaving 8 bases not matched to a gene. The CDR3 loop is CASSHGLAGDSSYEQYF. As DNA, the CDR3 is TGCGCCAGCAGTCATGGACTAGCGGGGGACAGCTCCTACGAGCAGTACTTC.

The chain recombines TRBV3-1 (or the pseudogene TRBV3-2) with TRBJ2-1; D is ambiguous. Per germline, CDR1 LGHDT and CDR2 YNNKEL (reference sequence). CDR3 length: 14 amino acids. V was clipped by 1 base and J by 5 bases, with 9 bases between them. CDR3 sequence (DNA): TGTGCCAGCAGCCAAGGCGTCTGGGACAATGAGCAGTTCTTC. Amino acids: CASSQGVWDNEQFF.

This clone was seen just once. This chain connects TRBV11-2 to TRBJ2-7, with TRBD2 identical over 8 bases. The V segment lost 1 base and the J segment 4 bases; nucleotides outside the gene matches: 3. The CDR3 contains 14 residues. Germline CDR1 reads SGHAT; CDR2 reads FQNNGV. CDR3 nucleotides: TGTGCCAGCAGCTTAGCGGGAGGGTGGTACGAGCAGTACTTC. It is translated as CASSLAGGWYEQYF.

The CDR3 reads CASSVAPGPGETQYF. CDR3 nucleotides: TGTGCCAGCAGCGTAGCCCCAGGACCGGGGGAGACCCAGTACTTC. This chain joins TRBV9 and TRBJ2-5, with a tentative D call TRBD2 (5 bases). The CDR3 contains 15 residues. Trimming removed 0 bases from V and 5 bases from J, with 14 bases in between. Germline assignment: CDR1 SGDLS and CDR2 YYNGEE.

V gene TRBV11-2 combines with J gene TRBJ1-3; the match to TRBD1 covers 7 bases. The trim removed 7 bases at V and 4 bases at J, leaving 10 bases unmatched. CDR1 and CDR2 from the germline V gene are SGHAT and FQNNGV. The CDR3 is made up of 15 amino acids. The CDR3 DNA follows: TGTGCCAGCACCTTGTCGGGACAGAGAGGAAACACCATATATTTT. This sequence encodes CASTLSGQRGNTIYF. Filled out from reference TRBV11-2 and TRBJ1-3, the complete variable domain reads EAGVAQSPRYKIIEKRQSVAFWCNPISGHATLYWYQQILGQGPKLLIQFQNNGVVDDSQLPKDRFSAERLKGVDSTLKIQPAKLEDSAVYLCASTLSGQRGNTIYFGEGSWLTVV.

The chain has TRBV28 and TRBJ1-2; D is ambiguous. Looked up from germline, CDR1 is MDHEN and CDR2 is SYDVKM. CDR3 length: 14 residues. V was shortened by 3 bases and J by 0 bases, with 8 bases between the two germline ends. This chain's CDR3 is CASSLDGPNYGYTF. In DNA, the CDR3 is TGTGCCAGCAGTTTGGACGGACCTAACTATGGCTACACCTTC.

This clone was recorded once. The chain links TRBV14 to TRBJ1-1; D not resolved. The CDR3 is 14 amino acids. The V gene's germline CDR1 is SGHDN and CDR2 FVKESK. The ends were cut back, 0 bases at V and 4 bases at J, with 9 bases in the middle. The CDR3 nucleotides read TGTGCCAGCAGCCAAGAAAGCTGGGCCACTGAAGCTTTCTTT. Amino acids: CASSQESWATEAFF.

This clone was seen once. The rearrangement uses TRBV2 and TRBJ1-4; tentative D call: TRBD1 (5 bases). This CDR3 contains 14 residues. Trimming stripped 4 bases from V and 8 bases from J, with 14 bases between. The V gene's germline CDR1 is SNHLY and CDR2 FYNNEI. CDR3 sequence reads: CASSGGQPGEKLFF. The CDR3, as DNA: TGTGCCAGCAGTGGAGGACAACCGGGAGAAAAACTGTTTTTT.

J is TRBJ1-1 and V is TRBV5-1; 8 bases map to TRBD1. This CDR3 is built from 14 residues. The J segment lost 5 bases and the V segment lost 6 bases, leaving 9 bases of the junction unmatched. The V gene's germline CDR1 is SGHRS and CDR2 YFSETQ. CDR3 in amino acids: CASTRTGLGTEAFF. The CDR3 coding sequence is TGCGCCAGCACCAGGACAGGGCTCGGGACTGAAGCTTTCTTT.

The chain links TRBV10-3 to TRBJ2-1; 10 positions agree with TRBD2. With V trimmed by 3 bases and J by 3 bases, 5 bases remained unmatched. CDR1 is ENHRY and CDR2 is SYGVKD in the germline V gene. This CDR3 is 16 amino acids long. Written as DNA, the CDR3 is TGTGCCATCAGTGACCCCGGGACTAGCGTCTACAATGAGCAGTTCTTC. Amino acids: CAISDPGTSVYNEQFF.

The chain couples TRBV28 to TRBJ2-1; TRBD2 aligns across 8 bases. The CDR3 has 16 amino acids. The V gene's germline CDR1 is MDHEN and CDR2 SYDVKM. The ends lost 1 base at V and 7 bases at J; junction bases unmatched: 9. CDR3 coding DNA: TGTGCCAGCAGTTTATTGGGTAGCGGGGCTCGGAATGAGCAGTTCTTC. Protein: CASSLLGSGARNEQFF.

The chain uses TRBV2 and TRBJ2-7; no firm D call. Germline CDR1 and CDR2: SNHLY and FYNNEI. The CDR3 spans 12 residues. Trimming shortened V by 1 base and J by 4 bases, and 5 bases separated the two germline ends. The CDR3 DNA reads TGTGCCAGCAGTGAAGGAGTTTACGAGCAGTACTTC. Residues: CASSEGVYEQYF.

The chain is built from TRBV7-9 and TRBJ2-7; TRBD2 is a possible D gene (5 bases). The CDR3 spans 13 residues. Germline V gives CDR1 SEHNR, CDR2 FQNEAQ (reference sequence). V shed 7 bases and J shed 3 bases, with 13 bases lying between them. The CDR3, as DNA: TGTGCCAGCATCAACCCCGGAGGCTACGAGCAGTACTTC. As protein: CASINPGGYEQYF.

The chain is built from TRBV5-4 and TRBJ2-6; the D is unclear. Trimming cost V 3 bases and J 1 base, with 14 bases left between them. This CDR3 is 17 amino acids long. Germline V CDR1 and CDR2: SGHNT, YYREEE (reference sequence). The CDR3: CASSSEQPLSGANVLTF. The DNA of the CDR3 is TGTGCCAGCAGCTCGGAACAGCCTCTATCTGGGGCCAACGTCCTGACTTTC.

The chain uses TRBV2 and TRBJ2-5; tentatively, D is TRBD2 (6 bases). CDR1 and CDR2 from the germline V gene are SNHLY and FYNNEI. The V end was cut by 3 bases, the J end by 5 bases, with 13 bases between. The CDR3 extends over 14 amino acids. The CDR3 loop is CASSDTGGRETQYF. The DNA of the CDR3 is TGTGCCAGCAGTGACACCGGGGGTCGTGAGACCCAGTACTTC.

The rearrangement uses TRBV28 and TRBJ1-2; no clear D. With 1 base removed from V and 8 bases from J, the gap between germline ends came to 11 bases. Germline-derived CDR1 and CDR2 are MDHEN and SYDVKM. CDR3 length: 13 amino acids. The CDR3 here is CASSLLGLLGYTF. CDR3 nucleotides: TGTGCCAGCAGTTTATTAGGCCTCCTCGGCTACACCTTC.

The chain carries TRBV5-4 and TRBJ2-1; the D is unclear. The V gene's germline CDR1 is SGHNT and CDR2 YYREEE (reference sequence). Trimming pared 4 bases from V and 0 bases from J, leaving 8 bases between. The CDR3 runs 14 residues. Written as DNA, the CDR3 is TGTGCCAGCAGCGGAAGAAGCTCCTACAATGAGCAGTTCTTC. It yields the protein CASSGRSSYNEQFF. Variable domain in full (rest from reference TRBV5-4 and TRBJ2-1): ETGVTQSPTHLIKTRGQQVTLRCSSQSGHNTVSWYQQALGQGPQFIFQYYREEENGRGNFPPRFSGLQFPNYSSELNVNALELDDSALYLCASSGRSSYNEQFFGPGTRLTVL.

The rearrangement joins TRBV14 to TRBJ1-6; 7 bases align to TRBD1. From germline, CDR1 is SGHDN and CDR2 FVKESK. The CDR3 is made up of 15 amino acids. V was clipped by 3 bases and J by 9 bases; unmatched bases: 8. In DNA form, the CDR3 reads TGTGCCAGCAGCCACCGGACAGGATATTCTTCACCCCTCCACTTT. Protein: CASSHRTGYSSPLHF.

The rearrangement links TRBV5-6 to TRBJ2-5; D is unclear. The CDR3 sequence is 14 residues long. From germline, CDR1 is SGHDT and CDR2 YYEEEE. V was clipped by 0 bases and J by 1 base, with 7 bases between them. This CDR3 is CASSLAVLQETQYF. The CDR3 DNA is TGTGCCAGCAGCTTGGCGGTCCTCCAAGAGACCCAGTACTTC.

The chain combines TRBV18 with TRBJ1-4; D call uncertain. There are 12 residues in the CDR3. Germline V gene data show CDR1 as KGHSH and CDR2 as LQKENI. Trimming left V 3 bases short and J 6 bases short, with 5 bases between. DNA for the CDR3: TGTGCCAGCTCACCCAAGGATGAAAAACTGTTTTTT. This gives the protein CASSPKDEKLFF.

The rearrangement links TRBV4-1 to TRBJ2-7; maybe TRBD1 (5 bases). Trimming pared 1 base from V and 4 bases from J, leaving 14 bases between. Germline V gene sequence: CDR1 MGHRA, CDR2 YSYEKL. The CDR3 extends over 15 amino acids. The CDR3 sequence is CASSQGSSGAYEQYF. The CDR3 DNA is TGCGCCAGCAGCCAAGGTTCTAGTGGGGCATACGAGCAGTACTTC.

CDR3 protein: CASSPREGGTFSTDTQYF. As DNA, the CDR3 is TGTGCCAGCAGCCCGAGAGAGGGGGGGACGTTTAGCACAGATACGCAGTATTTT. The chain employs TRBV5-8 and TRBJ2-3; D may be TRBD2 (7 bases). The CDR3 runs to 18 residues. V was clipped by 4 bases and J by 0 bases, with 21 bases between them. Germline V gene lookup returns CDR1 SGHTS and CDR2 YDEGEE. Using reference TRBV5-8 and TRBJ2-3 for the parts outside the CDR3, the full variable domain is EAGVTQSPTHLIKTRGQQATLRCSPISGHTSVYWYQQALGLGLQFLLWYDEGEERNRGNFPPRFSGRQFPNYSSELNVNALELEDSALYLCASSPREGGTFSTDTQYFGPGTRLTVL.